This T cell receptor (beta chain) was recorded in a study of human T cells and chemical hapten exposure (dated by TCRdb to about 2021). A note on the overall study: For sensitization, 2% DPC in acetone was applied to a 2 cm by 2 cm area of upper inner arm skin. Weekly therapeutic DPC doses were additionally applied to the scalp of patients throughout the roughly 23-week study period. Patch testing was performed on the upper back with Finn chambers containing 0.01% DPC, and the patch tests were scored after 6 days according to International Contact Dermatitis Research Group standards. Alopecia areata with under or over 50% scalp involvement, alopecia totalis and alopecia universalis were represented in the patient cohort, which was mostly female. Libraries were pooled for sequencing, and variation in per-sample TCR yields was attributed mainly to small differences in library volumes within the pool. Peripheral blood TCR repertoire changes were tracked in vivo in alopecia patients during primary and secondary sensitization to the hapten diphenylcyclopropenone (DPC). Patient blood was sampled pre-sensitization (week 0) and at 2, 6 and about 24 weeks after DPC sensitization. Approximately 28 alopecia patients provided blood for TCR sequencing at one to four time points (pre-sensitization, 2, 6 and 24 weeks). The full study reports these points: All patients had alopecia, a presumed autoimmune disease, so their immune response might differ from that of healthy individuals. Expanded TCRs formed significantly more large CDR3 similarity clusters than pre-sensitization or healthy control sets, consistent with antigen-driven responses. Repeated subsampling changed both the strength of the expansion versus patch-test correlation and the threshold at which that correlation became significant. No change with DPC sensitization was found in the number of TCRs above 1 in 1000 frequency, and no evidence of global repertoire structure alterations was found. Patch test score correlated positively with the number of PT1 expanded TCRs, reaching significance at thresholds 8, 16 and 32 but not at 4.

Ten or more counts support this clonotype. The antigen it binds to is not known. The record has no base qualities; no much larger clone is one base away. Libraries were made using RACE. Sequencing was performed on a NextSeq 500. During library preparation, unique molecular identifiers were attached to individual cDNA molecules so that TCRs could be counted quantitatively and reproducibly. Each blood RNA sample was used to sequence both TCR alpha and TCR beta chains. For the original study's pipeline: A median of about 89,000 TCRs per sample was observed, with a range of about 23,224 to 690,600. The Decombinator software suite was used to annotate V, J and CDR3 in the TCR reads. For the PS versus PT1 abundance plots, all samples were subsampled to the same number of TCRs (28,000). Expanded TCRs were defined as absent before sensitization and observed at least eight times at the 2-week time point. TCRdb ran its own pipeline on the public reads, namely fastp trimming at Q25 and MiXCR clone calling, and kept in-frame beta chains. Rows with one shared CDR3 protein collapse into an entry with the most common genes and DNA. The V and J calls and clone size come from TCRdb's table, not from the authors' own analysis. The sample records over 70,000 distinct CDR3 sequences, 8.5% to 9% of which are singletons. The ten biggest clones cover about 3% of the sample.

The CDR3 numbers 13 residues from cysteine through phenylalanine. Only CDR3 DNA is held: 39 bases, read in frame from base 1. The germline V gene gives CDR1 as SGHTA and CDR2 as FQGNSA. V is clipped by 3 bases and J by 8 bases, and the sequence between their germline boundaries is 13 bases long. The time point label, as the study defines it: patch test 2, 6 weeks after DPC sensitization. The treatment or condition tag for this specimen amounts to: therapeutic diphenylcyclopropenone sensitization with weekly scalp DPC. Blood at each patch-test visit was drawn before the patch test was applied. Eligible patients were aged 18 to 70, diagnosed with alopecia, deemed suitable for DPC therapy, and excluded if pregnant. Unfractionated whole blood was collected in Tempus Blood RNA tubes, and total RNA was extracted from that blood.

The TCR originated in a woman aged 45-59 years with alopecia areata. Some clones in this sample may be carry-over from other donors' samples. The rearrangement combines TRBV7-2 with TRBJ1-2; the D gene is not confidently resolved. The sequencing used whole blood, collected in connection with sensitization to the hapten diphenylcyclopropenone (DPC). In nucleotide form, the sequence is TGTGCCAGCAGCTTTGACCAAGTTGGGGGCTACACCTTC. Translation gives CASSFDQVGGYTF.